The T cell receptor (beta chain) under discussion was sequenced for a study of blood T cell repertoires in COVID-19. The overall study: In each case, the material was cDNA or gDNA derived from T cells, B-cell-depleted T cells, or PBMCs.

Data came from immunoSEQ multiplex PCR; TCRdb stores just in-frame clones and leaves some out. The sample shows 85,000 to 100,000 clones, 86% of them seen only once. The sequencing input was peripheral blood. The TCR originated in a man aged 55 to 69 with acute or convalescent COVID-19.

In DNA, the CDR3 is TGCAGCGTTAAACCCGGGGGACAGGGGGCCTATGGCTACACCTTC. It encodes CSVKPGGQGAYGYTF. The chain has TRBV29-1 and TRBJ1-2; 12 bases map to TRBD1. The germline gives CDR1 SQVTM, CDR2 ANQGSEA. V gave up 5 bases and J gave up 4 bases; unmatched junction bases: 8. The CDR3 length is 15 residues.